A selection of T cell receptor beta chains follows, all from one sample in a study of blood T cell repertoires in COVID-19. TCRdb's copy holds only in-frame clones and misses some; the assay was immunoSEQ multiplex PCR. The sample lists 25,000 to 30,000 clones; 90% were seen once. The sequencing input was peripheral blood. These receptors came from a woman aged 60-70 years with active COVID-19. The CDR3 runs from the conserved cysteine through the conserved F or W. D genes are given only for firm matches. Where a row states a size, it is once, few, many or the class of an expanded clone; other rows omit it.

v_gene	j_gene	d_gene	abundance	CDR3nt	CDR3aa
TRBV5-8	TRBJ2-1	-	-	TGTGCCAGCAGCGCGGACAGTCGCCGAGGGAGGCAGTTCTTC	CASSADSRRGRQFF
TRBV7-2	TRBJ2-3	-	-	TGTGCCAGCAGGAACCAAGATACTCCCGCAGATACGCAGTATTTT	CASRNQDTPADTQYF
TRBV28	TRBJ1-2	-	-	TGTGCCAGCATTTTAGGCCGAAGGGCAGGGAAGGGTGGCTACACCTTC	CASILGRRAGKGGYTF
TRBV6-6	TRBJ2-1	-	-	TGTGCCACGATCCCTCTAAGTCCCTACAATGAGCAGTTCTTC	CATIPLSPYNEQFF
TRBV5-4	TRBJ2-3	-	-	TGTGCCAGCAGCTTGGGGTCAGCGGGCCGCACAGATACGCAGTATTTT	CASSLGSAGRTDTQYF
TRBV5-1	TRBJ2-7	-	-	TGCGCCAGCAGAGAAGGACAGACCGCCTACGAGCAGTACTTC	CASREGQTAYEQYF
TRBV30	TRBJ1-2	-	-	TGTGCCTGGACCCGGGGGGGTGGTGGCTACACCTTC	CAWTRGGGGYTF
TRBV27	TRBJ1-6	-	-	TGTGCCAGCAGTTTATTCGGGAGGAATAATTCACCCCTCCACTTT	CASSLFGRNNSPLHF
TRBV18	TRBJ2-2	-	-	TGTGCCAGCTCCCCCGTCGTAGCCGGGGAGCTGTTTTTT	CASSPVVAGELFF
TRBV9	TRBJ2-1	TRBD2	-	TGTGCCAGCGCCAGCGGGGAGGGTGGTGAGCAGTTCTTC	CASASGEGGEQFF
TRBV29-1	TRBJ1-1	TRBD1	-	TGCAGCGTTGAAGAGGGACAGGGTACTGCTGGGAACACTGAAGCTTTCTTT	CSVEEGQGTAGNTEAFF
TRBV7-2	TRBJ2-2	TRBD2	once	TGTGCCAGCAGCGAGTACCCAAGCGGGAGTTACACCGGGGAGCTGTTTTTT	CASSEYPSGSYTGELFF
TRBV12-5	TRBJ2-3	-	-	TGTGCTAGTGGACGGGCAGGGGTCACAGATACGCAGTATTTT	CASGRAGVTDTQYF
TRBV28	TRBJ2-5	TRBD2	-	TGTGCCAGCAGCCGTACTAGCGGGAGACCCGACTCGGAGACCCAGTACTTC	CASSRTSGRPDSETQYF
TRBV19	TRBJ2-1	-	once	TGTGCCAGTAGTATAGTAGGACTCTACAATGAGCAGTTCTTC	CASSIVGLYNEQFF
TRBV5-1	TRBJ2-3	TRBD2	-	TGCGCCAGCAGCCTTACACAGAGACCCGGGACTAGCGGAAGCACAGATACGCAGTATTTT	CASSLTQRPGTSGSTDTQYF
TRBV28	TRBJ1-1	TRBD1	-	TGTGCCAGCAGTCCTACCCACTGGCCCGGGACAGGGCGGGACACTGAAGCTTTCTTT	CASSPTHWPGTGRDTEAFF
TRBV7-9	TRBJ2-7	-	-	TGTGCCAGCAGCTTAGCGGGAGGAAGCCATGAGTACTTC	CASSLAGGSHEYF
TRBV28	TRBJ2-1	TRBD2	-	TGTGCCAGCAGTACTCTTAGCGGGAGAGGAGAGCAGTTCTTC	CASSTLSGRGEQFF
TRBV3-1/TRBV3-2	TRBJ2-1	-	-	TGTGCCAGCAGCCAAGTGGCCAGGGGACCTGAGGTCTTC	CASSQVARGPEVF
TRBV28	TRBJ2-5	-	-	TGTGCCAGCACAACACGGGGGACTTTCGGGGAGACCCAGTACTTC	CASTTRGTFGETQYF
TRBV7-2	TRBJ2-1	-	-	TGTGCCAGCAGACCACAGGTTGCTAGCTCCTACAATGAGCAGTTCTTC	CASRPQVASSYNEQFF
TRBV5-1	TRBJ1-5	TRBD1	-	TGCGCCAGCAGCTCTACAGGGGGCATGTATCAGCCCCAGCATTTT	CASSSTGGMYQPQHF
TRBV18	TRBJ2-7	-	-	TGTGCCAGCTCACCACCGTCCGCCTACGAGCAGTACTTC	CASSPPSAYEQYF
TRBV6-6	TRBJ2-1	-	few	TGTGCCAGCAGTTACTTAGTGAATGAGCAGTTCTTC	CASSYLVNEQFF
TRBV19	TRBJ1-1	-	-	TGTGCCACCTCAGGGGTGGCTGAAGCTTTCTTT	CATSGVAEAFF
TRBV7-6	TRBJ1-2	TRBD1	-	TGTGCCAGCAGCTTAGCGTCCGGGACAGGGGCCTCATATTATGGCTACACCTTC	CASSLASGTGASYYGYTF
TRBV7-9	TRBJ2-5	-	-	TGTGCCAGCAGCTTAGGCACAGGCCTAGGGGAGACCCAGTACTTC	CASSLGTGLGETQYF
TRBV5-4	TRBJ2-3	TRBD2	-	TGTGCCAGCAGCTTGTTCGGGAGGGCCCCAGATACGCAGTATTTT	CASSLFGRAPDTQYF
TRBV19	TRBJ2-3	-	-	TGTGCCAGTAGTATACCACGGTTTGCAGATACGCAGTATTTT	CASSIPRFADTQYF
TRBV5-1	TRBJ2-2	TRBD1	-	TGCGCCAGCAGCTTAGGGACAGGGGCCAACACCGGGGAGCTGTTTTTT	CASSLGTGANTGELFF
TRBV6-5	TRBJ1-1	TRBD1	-	TGTGCCAGCAGACAGACAGGGAGTAACACTGAAGCTTTCTTT	CASRQTGSNTEAFF
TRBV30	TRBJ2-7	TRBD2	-	TGTGCCTGGAGTCGTTCTCGTACTAGCGGGAGGTATGTCGAGCAGTACTTC	CAWSRSRTSGRYVEQYF
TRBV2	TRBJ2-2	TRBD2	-	TGTGCCAGCAGTTCAACCGGGGGGTCCGGCACCGGGGAGCTGTTTTTT	CASSSTGGSGTGELFF
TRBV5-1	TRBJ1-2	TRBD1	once	TGCGCCAGCAGCCGAGTGACAGGGTATGGCTACACCTTC	CASSRVTGYGYTF
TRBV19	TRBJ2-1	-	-	TGTGCCAGTAGGCCGCAGGGTACCCCCAATGAGCAGTTCTTC	CASRPQGTPNEQFF
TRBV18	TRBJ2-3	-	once	TGTGCCAGCTCCCTCTCCCCGGAGGGAACAGATACGCAGTATTTT	CASSLSPEGTDTQYF
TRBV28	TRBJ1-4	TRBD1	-	TGTGCCAGCAGTTCAAACCGGGACAGAAATGAAAAACTGTTTTTT	CASSSNRDRNEKLFF
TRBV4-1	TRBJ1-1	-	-	TGCGCCAGCAGCCTCAGGGTAACGGGGAACACTGAAGCTTTCTTT	CASSLRVTGNTEAFF
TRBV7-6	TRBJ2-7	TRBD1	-	TGTGCCAGCAGCTTAGTGCCGGGACAGGGTACTGTAGAGCAGTACTTC	CASSLVPGQGTVEQYF
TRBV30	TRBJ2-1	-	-	TGTGCCTGGAGTGTACTATCGGCAGACAATGAGCAGTTCTTC	CAWSVLSADNEQFF
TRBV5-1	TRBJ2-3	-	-	TGCGCCAGCAGCTTGGCCCTGGCGACACTTCACACAGATACGCAGTATTTT	CASSLALATLHTDTQYF
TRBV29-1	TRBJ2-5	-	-	TGCAGCGCCCGACCGGGGGTGGAGACCCAGTACTTC	CSARPGVETQYF